The clone carrying this TCR beta chain has a handful of counts. The data were taken from a study of cytomegalovirus exposure and HLA in healthy donors. V lost 4 bases and J lost 5, with 15 bases in between. The germline gives CDR1 MNHNS, CDR2 SASEGT. The CDR3 runs to 15 residues. This PCR relied on a set of 60 Vbeta primers and 13 Jbeta primers. Assay: immunoSEQ multiplex PCR; the TCRdb copy retains only in-frame clones and omits some. The data show roughly 160,000 clones, with approximately 83% seen just once and about 9.3% held by the top ten. The sample consisted of PBMCs. The chain combines TRBV6-1 with TRBJ1-5, with D possibly being TRBD1 (5 bases). This sequence was found in a man younger than 35 in good health and CMV-seropositive. The CDR3, as DNA: TGTGCCAGCAGTGGTAGCAGGGTGGATTATCAGCCCCAGCATTTT. As protein: CASSGSRVDYQPQHF.